Shown below are 13 T cell receptor beta chains from a single sample sequenced in a study of T cells in Graves' hyperthyroidism and ophthalmopathy (dated by TCRdb to about 2019). Libraries were built with multiplex PCR. TCRdb records Illumina HiSeq 2000 as the sequencer. Amplification of TCR beta CDR3 regions was carried out from RNA transcripts. The first round of RT-PCR for the TCR CDR3 was performed with the HTBI primer set and the Qiagen OneStep RT-PCR kit. TCRdb handled the public reads itself, with Q25 trimming in fastp and clone calling in MiXCR, and kept productive beta chains. Identical CDR3 protein sequences are pooled into one entry, listed with their most common genes and DNA. The sample data list hundreds of thousands of distinct CDR3 sequences, and about 15% of these were observed just once. More than 5% of the sample is held by the ten biggest clonotypes. Specimen: blood. All receptors derive from a woman in her 30s with Graves' hyperthyroidism that later progressed to Graves' ophthalmopathy.

This clonotype was counted at least ten times. The V and J genes are TRBV18 and TRBJ1-1; possible D gene TRBD1, 5 bases. V lost 5 bases to trimming and J lost 1 base, with 11 bases between them. Germline-derived CDR1 and CDR2 are KGHSH and LQKENI. The CDR3 is 14 residues long. The CDR3 spells CASSKQATNTEAFF. In DNA form, the CDR3 reads TGTGCCAGCTCAAAACAGGCTACGAACACTGAAGCTTTCTTT.

There are many counts of this clonotype. The V and J genes are TRBV25-1 and TRBJ1-1; 8 nucleotides agree with TRBD1. Trimming at V came to 7 bases and at J to 1 base, leaving 2 bases not matched to a gene. The CDR3 is 13 amino acids. Germline V CDR1 and CDR2: MGHDK, SYGVNS. CDR3 sequence: CASIGTGNTEAFF. The CDR3 DNA sequence: TGTGCCAGCATCGGGACAGGGAACACTGAAGCTTTCTTT.

This clonotype came up a few times. This sequence joins TRBV3-1 and TRBJ2-7; D gene unclear. The V end lost 0 bases, the J end lost 3 bases, and 9 bases lay between the germline ends. The CDR3 covers 14 residues. Germline CDR1 and CDR2: LGHDT and YNNKEL (reference sequence). For the CDR3, the DNA is TGTGCCAGCAGCCAAGACGAGAGCGACTACGAGCAGTACTTC. This codes for CASSQDESDYEQYF.

This clonotype was found many times. The rearrangement links TRBV18 to TRBJ2-3; D unresolved. This CDR3 contains 14 residues. Trimming removed 0 bases from V and 4 bases from J, with 8 bases in between. From germline, CDR1 is KGHSH and CDR2 LQKENI. CDR3 nucleotides: TGTGCCAGCTCACCACCTAGTTCCGCAGATACGCAGTATTTT. It translates to CASSPPSSADTQYF.

In regard to this clonotype: A much larger clone differs by one base, so this may be a read error. The chain recombines TRBV28 with TRBJ2-5; D tentatively fits TRBD1 or TRBD2 (6 bases each). Germline-derived CDR1 and CDR2 are MDHEN and SYDVKM. CDR3 length: 13 amino acids. The CDR3 coding sequence is TGTGCCAGCATAGAGGGGGGTGGTGAGACCCGGTACTTC. Translation: CASIEGGGETRYF.

CDR3 bases: TGTGCCACCAGTGCTGGGGGGACGGTATACAATGAGCAGTTCTTC. Protein sequence: CATSAGGTVYNEQFF. The chain has TRBV24-1 and TRBJ2-1, with D perhaps matching TRBD2 (6 bases). Trimming stripped 5 bases from V and 4 bases from J, with 14 bases between. This CDR3 spans 15 amino acids. The germline gives CDR1 KGHDR, CDR2 SFDVKD.

To note about this clonotype: A much more abundant neighbour one base away suggests this may be a read error. V is TRBV28 and J is TRBJ1-1; tentative D call: TRBD1 (6 bases). Looked up from germline, CDR1 is MDHEN and CDR2 is SYDVKM. The V and J ends lost 4 bases and 6 bases respectively, with 12 bases between them. This CDR3 is 13 amino acids long. CDR3 sequence: CASSSGAVPEAFF. CDR3 DNA: TGTGCCAGCAGTTCGGGGGCGGTCCCTGAAGCTTTCTTT.

This clonotype was picked up many times. J is TRBJ2-7 and V is TRBV6-1; D not resolved. Trimming pared 4 bases from V and 0 bases from J, leaving 10 bases between. CDR3 length: 14 amino acids. Germline loops: CDR1 MNHNS, CDR2 SASEGT. Here the CDR3 DNA reads TGTGCCAGCAGTGGTTACTGGAGCTCCTACGAGCAGTACTTC. Its protein is CASSGYWSSYEQYF.

At least ten counts were recorded for this clonotype. The chain has TRBV10-3 and TRBJ1-1; maybe TRBD1 (6 bases). Germline V lookup: CDR1 ENHRY, CDR2 SYGVKD. The CDR3 runs to 13 residues. V was pared by 4 bases and J by 5 bases, with 11 bases between. CDR3 region: CAISGQEGTEAFF. CDR3 coding DNA: TGTGCCATCAGTGGACAGGAGGGGACTGAAGCTTTCTTT.

Turning to this clonotype: This clone may be a read error of a much larger clone one base away. The rearrangement uses TRBV19 and TRBJ1-1, with D tentatively TRBD1 (5 bases). This CDR3 spans 14 amino acids. Germline CDR1 reads LNHDA; CDR2 reads SQIVND (reference sequence). V was cut by 6 bases and J by 3 bases, with 14 bases left in between. In DNA form, the CDR3 reads TGTGCCAGTAGCGAGACACCGGGGGACACTGAAGCTTTCTTT. This sequence encodes CASSETPGDTEAFF.

Remarks on this clonotype: A much larger clonotype is one base distant, so this may be a read error. This chain uses TRBV30 with TRBJ1-5; D is ambiguous. Germline V gene data show CDR1 as GTSNPN and CDR2 as SVGIG (reference sequence). CDR3 length: 12 amino acids. The CDR3 region has the DNA TGTGCCTGGAGTGTTCCGTATCAGCCCCAGCAGTTT. As protein: CAWSVPYQPQQF.

This clonotype was observed many times. The chain combines TRBV27 with TRBJ1-4; weak D call: TRBD1 (6 bases). The CDR3 is made up of 15 amino acids. CDR1 and CDR2 (germline): MNHEY, SMNVEV (reference sequence). The V gene lost 6 bases and the J gene lost 4 bases, with 15 bases spanning the gap. The CDR3 region is CASRPTQGNNEKLFF. DNA for the CDR3: TGTGCCAGCAGACCTACGCAGGGGAATAATGAAAAACTGTTTTTT.

This clonotype occurred many times. The CDR3 DNA reads as TGTGCCAGCAGTCCCCGCGGGGGGGGGCGTAATGAAAAACTGTTTTTT. Protein product: CASSPRGGGRNEKLFF. The chain joins TRBV28 to TRBJ1-4, with D possibly TRBD1 on 6 matching bases. This CDR3 has 16 amino acids. CDR1 is MDHEN and CDR2 is SYDVKM in the germline V gene. The ends were cut back, 5 bases at V and 4 bases at J, with 17 bases in the middle.